Sequencing of this T cell receptor (beta chain) was carried out in a study of T cell responses to AZD1222 COVID-19 vaccine. On this clone itself: Its specificity is not known.

Study results and limitations: Clonal diversity may have been underestimated in mostly white British donors. Spike-specific TCR breadth and depth grew following two AZD1222 doses. Repertoires were obtained solely post-peak T cell response. Nearly half of spike-specific TCRs reportedly go after variant regions that carry no mutations.

This CDR3 has 16 residues. V dropped 0 bases and J dropped 3; count of bases not matched to a gene: 7. Per the germline V gene, CDR1 is MNHNY and CDR2 is SVGAGI (reference sequence). Sequencing was performed with immunoSEQ multiplex PCR; in TCRdb, only in-frame clones are kept and a portion is missing. The sample includes about 69,000 clones, 86% of them seen just once. The sample consisted of peripheral blood, taken on day 0 of AZD1222 vaccination. This rearrangement joins TRBV6-6 to TRBJ2-5; 7 bases agree with TRBD1. This TCR derives from an adult in good health. CDR3 region: CASSYSIRDREETQYF. The CDR3 bases are TGTGCCAGCAGTTACTCGATAAGAGACAGGGAAGAGACCCAGTACTTC.